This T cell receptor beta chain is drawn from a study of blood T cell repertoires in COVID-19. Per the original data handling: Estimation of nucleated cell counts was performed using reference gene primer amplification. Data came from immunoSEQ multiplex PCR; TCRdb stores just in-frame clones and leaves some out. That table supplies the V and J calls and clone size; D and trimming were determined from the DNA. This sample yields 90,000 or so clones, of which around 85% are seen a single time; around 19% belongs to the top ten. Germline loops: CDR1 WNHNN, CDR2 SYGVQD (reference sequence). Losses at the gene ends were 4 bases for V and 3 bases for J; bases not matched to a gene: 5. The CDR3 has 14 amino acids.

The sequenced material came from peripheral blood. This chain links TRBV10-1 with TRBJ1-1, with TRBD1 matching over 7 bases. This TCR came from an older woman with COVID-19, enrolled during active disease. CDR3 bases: TGCGCCAGCAGTGGACAGGGCGTCGACACTGAAGCTTTCTTT. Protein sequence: CASSGQGVDTEAFF.